These 12 T cell receptor beta chains were sequenced from one sample in a study of cytomegalovirus exposure and HLA in healthy donors. Use of 60 Vbeta and 13 Jbeta primers characterized the PCR. The data were produced by immunoSEQ multiplex PCR, yet TCRdb's version contains in-frame clones alone and is incomplete. The table has about 160,000 clones, over 75% seen once. Input material: PBMCs. Receptors originate from a man aged 35 to 55 in good health and CMV-seronegative.

The rearrangement joins TRBV6-6 to TRBJ2-2; the D gene is possibly TRBD1 (6 bases). The V gene's germline CDR1 is MNHNY and CDR2 SVGAGI (reference sequence). V gave up 7 bases and J gave up 7 bases, with 19 bases separating them. CDR3 size: 15 residues. The CDR3 spells CASTLTGGGSGELFF. For the CDR3, the DNA is TGTGCCAGCACCTTGACAGGAGGTGGTAGCGGGGAGCTGTTTTTT.

V and J are TRBV2 and TRBJ1-3; 7 bases agree with TRBD1. The J segment lost 2 bases and the V segment lost 4 bases, leaving 8 bases of the junction unmatched. This CDR3 spans 16 amino acids. The germline CDR1 and CDR2 sequences are SNHLY and FYNNEI. In nucleotides, the CDR3 is TGTGCCAGCAGTGCCCTCGCCAGGGGGGCTGGAAACACCATATATTTT. It is translated as CASSALARGAGNTIYF.

The CDR3 protein is CASSDQAGLAYEQYF. CDR3 nucleotide sequence: TGTGCCAGCAGCGATCAAGCGGGGCTAGCCTACGAGCAGTACTTC. The chain has TRBV7-3 and TRBJ2-7; TRBD2 matches 7 bases. This CDR3 has 15 amino acids. The V segment lost 5 bases and the J segment 2 bases; nucleotides outside the gene matches: 9. Germline V lookup: CDR1 SGHTA, CDR2 FQGTGA.

This chain connects TRBV4-1 to TRBJ1-1; 8 bases map to TRBD1. This CDR3 region has 12 residues. J gave up 8 bases and V 1 base, and 0 bases lay outside the gene matches. Germline V gene lookup returns CDR1 MGHRA and CDR2 YSYEKL. In DNA, the CDR3 is TGCGCCAGCAGCCAAGGACAGGGGGAAGCTTTCTTT. Its protein product is CASSQGQGEAFF.

The chain recombines TRBV6-5 with TRBJ2-6, with a weak D call TRBD2 (5 bases). Germline lookup yields CDR1 MNHEY and CDR2 SVGAGI. The CDR3 is made up of 15 amino acids. V was cut by 10 bases and J by 0 bases, with 13 bases left in between. In DNA form, the CDR3 reads TGTGCCACCTCCCTAGCTGCCTCTGGGGCCAACGTCCTGACTTTC. Amino acids: CATSLAASGANVLTF.

This chain joins TRBV6-5 and TRBJ1-3; no definite D call. The CDR3 runs to 10 residues. The germline V gene encodes CDR1 MNHEY and CDR2 SVGAGI. V was trimmed by 10 bases and J by 6 bases, leaving 7 bases between them. CDR3 residues: CATTVNTIYF. For the CDR3, the DNA is TGTGCCACCACAGTAAACACCATATATTTT.

The genes are TRBV6-1 and TRBJ2-7, with 10 bases that match TRBD2. V lost 2 bases to trimming and J lost 0 bases; unmatched junction nucleotides: 4. The CDR3 extends over 16 amino acids. CDR1 is MNHNS, CDR2 SASEGT, per germline. In DNA form, the CDR3 reads TGTGCCAGCAGTGAAAAAGGACTAGCGGACTCCTACGAGCAGTACTTC. The encoded protein is CASSEKGLADSYEQYF.

The J gene is TRBJ1-6, the V gene TRBV27; no definite D call. Germline V gene sequence: CDR1 MNHEY, CDR2 SMNVEV (reference sequence). This CDR3 is 18 amino acids long. V was shortened by 7 bases and J by 0 bases, with 19 bases between the two germline ends. Written as DNA, the CDR3 is TGTGCCAGCAAGCCCAGACTTTCCTCGAGCTCCTATAATTCACCCCTCCACTTT. This gives the protein CASKPRLSSSSYNSPLHF.

The chain links TRBV9 to TRBJ2-7, with 10 bases aligning to TRBD2. J was trimmed by 4 bases and V by 4 bases; bases with no gene match: 8. The length of the CDR3 is 15 residues. Germline CDR1 SGDLS, CDR2 YYNGEE. For the CDR3, the DNA is TGTGCCAGCAGCTCTCGAGCGGGGGGGCGTTACGAGCAGTACTTC. Protein: CASSSRAGGRYEQYF.

This chain uses TRBV19 with TRBJ1-5; the D gene is possibly TRBD1 (5 bases). Germline V CDR1 and CDR2: LNHDA, SQIVND (reference sequence). Trimming stripped 3 bases from V and 1 base from J, with 10 bases between. This CDR3 region has 15 residues. CDR3 amino acids: CASSMGRQSNQPQHF. The DNA of the CDR3 is TGTGCCAGTAGTATGGGCCGACAGAGCAATCAGCCCCAGCATTTT.

This clone was seen once. The gene calls are TRBV9 and TRBJ1-6; 7 bases fit TRBD1. CDR3 length equals 16 residues. V lost 2 bases, J lost 4 bases, and 6 bases stayed unmatched. Germline assignment: CDR1 SGDLS and CDR2 YYNGEE. In nucleotides, the CDR3 is TGTGCCAGCAGCGTCAACCCGACAGGGTATAATTCACCCCTCCACTTT. Protein: CASSVNPTGYNSPLHF.

This chain uses TRBV6-5 with TRBJ2-5; TRBD1 matches 8 bases. Losses at the gene ends were 6 bases for V and 2 bases for J; bases not matched to a gene: 8. This CDR3 has 15 amino acids. Per the germline V gene, CDR1 is MNHEY and CDR2 is SVGAGI. The CDR3 DNA is TGTGCCAGCAGAAAGGACAGGGACAGACAAGAGACCCAGTACTTC. Translated, it gives CASRKDRDRQETQYF.